These 26 T cell receptor beta chains were sequenced from one sample in a study of blood T cell repertoires in COVID-19 (TCRdb year 2020). To prepare the library, the immunoSEQ multiplex PCR assay was applied. The clones in this table, taken by TCRdb from immuneACCESS, are in-frame only. Not every clone is retained; where verified, under half of the shortfall comes from an unresolved V gene, and the cause of the rest is unknown. The sample yields 130,000 to 150,000 clones; more than 75% were counted once. Roughly two fifths of the sample lies in the top ten. The source material was peripheral blood. The receptors originated from a man aged 50 or older who had recovered from COVID-19.

This chain connects TRBV7-3 to TRBJ2-5, with D tentatively TRBD1 (6 bases). The germline V and J ends were trimmed by 5 bases and 1 base, with 17 bases remaining between them. The CDR3 runs 16 residues. Germline V lookup: CDR1 SGHTA, CDR2 FQGTGA. CDR3 region: CASSPGQSQTQETQYF. CDR3 DNA: TGTGCCAGCAGCCCCGGACAGTCCCAGACCCAAGAGACCCAGTACTTC. The full variable domain, its missing parts supplied by reference TRBV7-3 and TRBJ2-5, is GAGVSQTPSNKVTEKGKYVELRCDPISGHTALYWYRQSLGQGPEFLIYFQGTGAADDSGLPNDRFFAVRPEGSVSTLKIQRTERGDSAVYLCASSPGQSQTQETQYFGPGTRLLVL.

The count of this clone is one. V usage is TRBV5-1 and J usage is TRBJ1-2; 7 nucleotides agree with TRBD1. The germline CDR1 and CDR2 sequences are SGHRS and YFSETQ. The V and J ends lost 3 bases and 0 bases, in that order; junction bases with no gene match: 5. CDR3 length: 15 amino acids. The CDR3 sequence: CASSSGQDPNYGYTF. For the CDR3, the DNA is TGCGCCAGCAGCTCCGGACAGGATCCTAACTATGGCTACACCTTC.

There are a few counts of this clone. The rearrangement joins TRBV5-1 to TRBJ1-3; a weak D match, TRBD1 (6 bases). Trimming shortened V by 0 bases and J by 4 bases, and 11 bases separated the two germline ends. Looked up from germline, CDR1 is SGHRS and CDR2 is YFSETQ. The CDR3 is 15 residues long. In DNA, the CDR3 is TGCGCCAGCAGCTTGGGGTCAGGGGTAGGAAACACCATATATTTT. Translated, it gives CASSLGSGVGNTIYF.

There are a few counts of this clone. The chain has TRBV6-4 and TRBJ2-2; 7 nucleotides align to TRBD1. The CDR3 runs 14 residues. J was trimmed by 3 bases and V by 5 bases; bases with no gene match: 3. CDR1 is MRHNA, CDR2 SNTAGT, per germline. The CDR3 loop is CASSSTGDTGELFF. CDR3 nucleotide sequence: TGTGCCAGCAGTAGTACAGGGGACACCGGGGAGCTGTTTTTT.

This chain uses TRBV10-2 with TRBJ1-1; D perhaps matches TRBD1 (6 bases). The V and J ends lost 4 bases and 6 bases respectively, with 15 bases between them. The germline V gene has CDR1 WSHSY and CDR2 SAAADI. The CDR3 consists of 14 residues. CDR3 region: CASSGTDRNAEAFF. The CDR3 nucleotides read TGCGCCAGCAGTGGGACAGACCGCAACGCTGAAGCTTTCTTT.

CDR3 sequence: CASRDGTGGWGYTF. CDR3 bases: TGTGCCAGCAGGGATGGTACAGGGGGTTGGGGCTACACCTTC. The gene calls are TRBV2 and TRBJ1-2, with 8 bases aligning to TRBD1. J was trimmed by 8 bases and V by 6 bases; bases with no gene match: 11. The CDR3 sequence is 14 residues long. Germline assignment: CDR1 SNHLY and CDR2 FYNNEI.

The CDR3 spells CASRRGGQGSPLHF. In nucleotides, the CDR3 is TGTGCCAGCAGGCGAGGGGGCCAGGGTTCACCCCTCCACTTT. V usage is TRBV7-9 and J usage is TRBJ1-6; TRBD1 agrees at 7 bases. Germline values: CDR1 SEHNR, CDR2 FQNEAQ (reference sequence). The junction had 8 bases not matched to a gene; V was cut back by 6 bases and J by 9 bases. The CDR3 covers 14 residues.

The rearrangement links TRBV7-2 to TRBJ2-3, with 14 bases matching TRBD2. Germline V gene lookup returns CDR1 SGHTA and CDR2 FQGNSA. Trimming took 4 bases from V and 0 from J; bases not matched to a gene: 3. This CDR3 is 17 amino acids long. DNA of the CDR3: TGTGCCAGCAGCTCGGGACTAGCGGGGGCTAGCACAGATACGCAGTATTTT. As protein: CASSSGLAGASTDTQYF.

V gene TRBV9 combines with J gene TRBJ2-7; 11 nucleotides match TRBD2. The CDR3 loop spans 18 amino acids. With 0 bases clipped from V and 3 bases from J, the junction kept 11 bases outside the gene matches. Germline CDR1 is SGDLS and CDR2 is YYNGEE. DNA for the CDR3: TGTGCCAGCAGCGTAGCTGGAGCGGGACTAGCGGCTAACTACGAGCAGTACTTC. Its protein is CASSVAGAGLAANYEQYF.

This rearrangement joins TRBV6-5 to TRBJ2-3; the match to TRBD2 covers 9 bases. V gave up 7 bases and J gave up 5 bases; unmatched junction bases: 10. Germline values: CDR1 MNHEY, CDR2 SVGAGI. The CDR3 covers 15 residues. CDR3 coding DNA: TGTGCCAGCACCAATCCGCGGGGGGGCGGAGATACGCAGTATTTT. Translated: CASTNPRGGGDTQYF.

The chain carries TRBV6-2 or TRBV6-3 and TRBJ1-3; D uncertain. The CDR3 length is 15 residues. Deletions cut 0 bases from V and 2 bases from J, with 8 bases between. The germline gives CDR1 MNHEY, CDR2 SVGEGT. The CDR3: CASSYSSGAGNTIYF. The DNA of the CDR3 is TGTGCCAGCAGTTACTCGAGCGGCGCTGGAAACACCATATATTTT.

This rearrangement joins TRBV9 to TRBJ1-1; TRBD1 might be the D (6 bases). The CDR3 covers 15 residues. Germline CDR1 reads SGDLS; CDR2 reads YYNGEE. V shed 3 bases and J shed 1 base, with 13 bases lying between them. CDR3 sequence reads: CASSAPQGPNTEAFF. The DNA for the CDR3 is TGTGCCAGCAGCGCCCCACAGGGCCCGAACACTGAAGCTTTCTTT.

The genes are TRBV2 and TRBJ1-2, with D unresolved. CDR1 and CDR2 (germline): SNHLY, FYNNEI. Trimming left V 4 bases short and J 5 bases short, with 8 bases between. The CDR3 has 12 residues. CDR3 in DNA: TGTGCCAGCAGTGCCGGTGGTTATGGCTACACCTTC. As protein: CASSAGGYGYTF. Full variable domain (remainder filled in from reference TRBV2 and TRBJ1-2): EPEVTQTPSHQVTQMGQEVILRCVPISNHLYFYWYRQILGQKVEFLVSFYNNEISEKSEIFDDQFSVERPDGSNFTLKIRSTKLEDSAMYFCASSAGGYGYTFGSGTRLTVV.

The chain has TRBV18 and TRBJ1-2; 7 bases map to TRBD1. Germline CDR1 reads KGHSH; CDR2 reads LQKENI. V lost 6 bases and J lost 7; bases outside the gene matches: 14. The CDR3 length is 15 residues. The chain's CDR3 is CASSHAGTALGGYTF. CDR3 bases: TGTGCCAGCTCGCACGCAGGGACAGCGCTCGGTGGCTACACCTTC.

This clone has a handful of counts. The CDR3 region is CASSTRQAGYTF. The DNA of the CDR3 is TGTGCCAGTAGTACCAGACAGGCTGGCTACACCTTC. The chain joins TRBV19 to TRBJ1-2; D perhaps matches TRBD1 (6 bases). The germline V gene has CDR1 LNHDA and CDR2 SQIVND (reference sequence). With 4 bases removed from V and 7 bases from J, the gap between germline ends came to 10 bases. The CDR3 is made up of 12 amino acids.

This clone appeared many times. The rearrangement joins TRBV25-1 to TRBJ1-2; the match to TRBD1 covers 9 bases. This CDR3 comprises 14 residues. V dropped 6 bases and J dropped 1; count of bases not matched to a gene: 3. Per germline, CDR1 MGHDK and CDR2 SYGVNS. CDR3 sequence: CASRSTGGNYGYTF. CDR3 in DNA: TGTGCCAGCAGGTCGACAGGGGGTAACTATGGCTACACCTTC.

V usage is TRBV19 and J usage is TRBJ1-2; TRBD1 is a possible D gene (6 bases). CDR3 length: 15 residues. Per the germline V gene, CDR1 is LNHDA and CDR2 is SQIVND (reference sequence). V shed 1 base and J shed 4 bases, with 13 bases lying between them. The CDR3 DNA reads TGTGCCAGTAGTATAGCGCAGGGGATCGTCTATGGCTACACCTTC. Translating gives CASSIAQGIVYGYTF.

This clone is a singleton in its sample. The gene calls are TRBV9 and TRBJ2-3; 8 nucleotides agree with TRBD2. The germline gives CDR1 SGDLS, CDR2 YYNGEE. CDR3 length: 14 amino acids. Trimming cost V 8 bases and J 0 bases; bases outside gene matches: 5. CDR3 sequence (DNA): TGTGCCAGTACTAGCGGTTCTAGCACAGATACGCAGTATTTT. Its protein product is CASTSGSSTDTQYF.

The chain combines TRBV5-4 with TRBJ2-5, with 7 positions matching TRBD1. J lost 1 base, V lost 5 bases, and 23 bases had no gene match. The CDR3 runs to 20 residues. CDR1 SGHNT and CDR2 YYREEE come from the germline V gene (reference sequence). CDR3 sequence (DNA): TGTGCCAGCAGTCCCATGGGCCGCGTGGGCGGGCAGGGGGTCCAAGAGACCCAGTACTTC. Its protein is CASSPMGRVGGQGVQETQYF.

This chain connects TRBV7-9 to TRBJ2-2; D may be TRBD2 (5 bases). The germline gives CDR1 SEHNR, CDR2 FQNEAQ (reference sequence). With 2 bases removed from V and 5 bases from J, the gap between germline ends came to 15 bases. The CDR3 has 16 residues. In DNA form, the CDR3 reads TGTGCCAGCAGCTTACCCCCGGGGAAGGGAACCGGGGAGCTGTTTTTT. This sequence encodes CASSLPPGKGTGELFF.

J is TRBJ2-7 and V is TRBV4-3, with a possible D match to TRBD1 (5 bases). Looked up from germline, CDR1 is LGHNA and CDR2 is YSLEER. V shed 1 base and J shed 4 bases, with 8 bases lying between them. The CDR3 sequence is 13 residues long. The chain's CDR3 is CASSQGGAYEQYF. The CDR3 nucleotides are TGCGCCAGCAGCCAAGGTGGGGCTTACGAGCAGTACTTC.

The rearrangement joins TRBV5-4 to TRBJ2-7, with TRBD1 as a possible D gene (6 bases). CDR1 and CDR2 from the germline V gene are SGHNT and YYREEE (reference sequence). The CDR3 is 13 amino acids. V dropped 2 bases and J dropped 3 bases, with 9 bases sitting between them. CDR3 region: CASSFRTDYEQYF. As DNA, the CDR3 is TGTGCCAGCAGCTTCCGGACAGACTACGAGCAGTACTTC.

J is TRBJ2-1 and V is TRBV7-2, with 12 bases fitting TRBD2. Germline V gene data show CDR1 as SGHTA and CDR2 as FQGNSA. The CDR3 runs 12 residues. Trimming removed 5 bases from V and 15 bases from J; junction bases left unmatched: 5. CDR3 bases: TGTGCCAGCAGCGCACTAGCGGGGGGTTGGTTCTTC. It translates to CASSALAGGWFF.

Here the CDR3 reads CASSRTNQPQHF. DNA of the CDR3: TGTGCCAGCAGCCGAACTAATCAGCCCCAGCATTTT. The V and J genes are TRBV7-8 and TRBJ1-5; no clear D. The CDR3 totals 12 residues. Germline CDR1 is SGHVS and CDR2 is FQNEAQ. V shed 5 bases and J shed 4 bases, with 6 bases lying between them. Full variable domain (remainder filled in from reference TRBV7-8 and TRBJ1-5): GAGVSQSPRYKVAKRGQDVALRCDPISGHVSLFWYQQALGQGPEFLTYFQNEAQLDKSGLPSDRFFAERPEGSVSTLKIQRTQQEDSAVYLCASSRTNQPQHFGDGTRLSIL.

The rearrangement joins TRBV6-6 to TRBJ1-1; 8 positions match TRBD1. The CDR3 has 16 residues. Trimming cost V 6 bases and J 3 bases; bases outside gene matches: 12. Germline V gene sequence: CDR1 MNHNY, CDR2 SVGAGI (reference sequence). CDR3 coding DNA: TGTGCCAGCAGGATAGGGGGGACAGGTGATTACACTGAAGCTTTCTTT. Its protein is CASRIGGTGDYTEAFF.

The J gene is TRBJ2-1, the V gene TRBV10-3; 7 nucleotides agree with TRBD1. Germline-derived CDR1 and CDR2 are ENHRY and SYGVKD. The CDR3 has 18 amino acids. The trim removed 3 bases at V and 3 bases at J, leaving 14 bases unmatched. The CDR3 DNA is TGTGCCATCAGTGAAAATTTTAAATTCGGACAGGACTACAATGAGCAGTTCTTC. It yields the protein CAISENFKFGQDYNEQFF.